Each of the 26 T cell receptor beta chains below was sequenced from the same sample in a study of T cells in localized non-small cell lung cancer. Sequencing was performed with immunoSEQ multiplex PCR; in TCRdb, only in-frame clones are kept and a portion is missing. The table shows a few thousand clones, with around 30% occurring only once. The starting material was lung tumor tissue, obtained before any cancer treatment. Receptors originate from a male donor older than 55 with stage I lung adenocarcinoma.

By sample share, this clone is medium-sized (0.01 to 0.1%). The chain is built from TRBV11-3 and TRBJ1-1; unclear D gene. The CDR3 is made up of 15 amino acids. CDR1 and CDR2 from the germline V gene are SGHNT and YENEEA. V was pared by 4 bases and J by 8 bases, with 20 bases between. The CDR3: CASSSPQAGAIEAFF. The CDR3 DNA reads as TGTGCCAGCAGCTCGCCCCAAGCAGGAGCTATCGAAGCTTTCTTT.

Relative to its sample, this clone is medium-sized (0.01 to 0.1%). This CDR3 is CASSPQPGQPNNEQFF. The DNA of the CDR3 is TGTGCCAGCAGCCCCCAACCGGGACAGCCTAACAATGAGCAGTTCTTC. The chain recombines TRBV11-3 with TRBJ2-1, with 7 nucleotides matching TRBD1. The CDR3 length is 16 residues. V was pared by 5 bases and J by 5 bases, with 12 bases of the junction left unmatched. From germline, CDR1 is SGHNT and CDR2 YENEEA.

This clone was seen a handful of times. This sequence joins TRBV6-8 and TRBJ1-1; D is undetermined. Germline V gene lookup returns CDR1 MNHGY and CDR2 SAAAGT. V was trimmed by 2 bases and J by 0 bases, leaving 10 bases between them. The length of the CDR3 is 15 residues. CDR3: CASSYRQIMNTEAFF. CDR3 DNA sequence: TGTGCCAGCAGTTACCGCCAGATCATGAACACTGAAGCTTTCTTT.

V gene TRBV19 combines with J gene TRBJ2-5; D is unresolved. Germline values: CDR1 LNHDA, CDR2 SQIVND (reference sequence). Trimming took 3 bases from V and 0 from J, leaving 8 bases between them. The CDR3 covers 14 residues. For the CDR3, the DNA is TGTGCCAGTAGTATCGGGCGGAACCAAGAGACCCAGTACTTC. This codes for CASSIGRNQETQYF.

V and J are TRBV6-8 and TRBJ2-2; 13 nucleotides match TRBD2. The V segment lost 6 bases and the J segment 6 bases; nucleotides outside the gene matches: 13. The CDR3 runs 18 residues. Germline CDR1 reads MNHGY; CDR2 reads SAAAGT. CDR3: CASSRTSGRISEAGELFF. Written as DNA, the CDR3 is TGTGCCAGCAGCCGGACTAGCGGGAGAATCAGTGAGGCCGGGGAGCTGTTTTTT.

This clone was seen only a few times. V gene TRBV6-8 combines with J gene TRBJ1-5; 9 bases align to TRBD1. Germline V gives CDR1 MNHGY, CDR2 SAAAGT. This CDR3 is built from 15 residues. The ends lost 2 bases at V and 4 bases at J; junction bases unmatched: 3. This chain's CDR3 is CASSYTGGPNQPQHF. The CDR3 bases are TGTGCCAGCAGTTACACAGGGGGCCCTAATCAGCCCCAGCATTTT.

This clone has only a few counts. The chain is built from TRBV19 and TRBJ2-2; 15 bases align to TRBD2. The germline gives CDR1 LNHDA, CDR2 SQIVND (reference sequence). V was clipped by 6 bases and J by 4 bases; unmatched bases: 3. The CDR3 consists of 16 residues. This CDR3 is CASRTGLAGGTGELFF. The CDR3 DNA is TGTGCCAGTAGGACGGGACTAGCGGGAGGCACCGGGGAGCTGTTTTTT.

This clone appeared a few times. The chain uses TRBV5-1 and TRBJ1-1; D is unclear. Germline CDR1 is SGHRS and CDR2 is YFSETQ. CDR3 size: 14 residues. The germline V and J ends were trimmed by 5 bases and 0 bases, with 11 bases remaining between them. Here the CDR3 reads CASRVEGMNTEAFF. The DNA of the CDR3 is TGCGCCAGCAGAGTGGAGGGCATGAACACTGAAGCTTTCTTT.

The chain carries TRBV28 and TRBJ1-5, with D possibly being TRBD1 (5 bases). V was trimmed by 3 bases and J by 0 bases, leaving 9 bases between them. Looked up from germline, CDR1 is MDHEN and CDR2 is SYDVKM. The CDR3 sequence is 15 residues long. CDR3 amino acids: CASSFVDSSNQPQHF. The CDR3 nucleotides read TGTGCCAGCAGTTTTGTTGACAGTAGCAATCAGCCCCAGCATTTT. The full variable domain, in which reference TRBV28 and TRBJ1-5 provide the parts outside the CDR3, is DVKVTQSSRYLVKRTGEKVFLECVQDMDHENMFWYRQDPGLGLRLIYFSYDVKMKEKGDIPEGYSVSREKKERFSLILESASTNQTSMYLCASSFVDSSNQPQHFGDGTRLSIL.

The chain employs TRBV18 and TRBJ2-7; possible D gene TRBD2, 6 bases. The CDR3 runs to 17 residues. The V gene's germline CDR1 is KGHSH and CDR2 LQKENI. Between the trimmed V and J ends, which lost 0 bases and 1 base, there was a span of 16 bases. CDR3 protein: CASSPPSGALGSYEQYF. In DNA, the CDR3 is TGTGCCAGCTCACCACCTAGCGGAGCCCTCGGTTCCTACGAGCAGTACTTC.

In this sample, this clone turned up once. The chain has TRBV19 and TRBJ1-4; D ambiguous. This CDR3 contains 16 residues. From germline, CDR1 is LNHDA and CDR2 SQIVND (reference sequence). V was clipped by 4 bases and J by 0 bases, with 12 bases between them. The CDR3 region is CASSTPVAPTNEKLFF. The CDR3 DNA follows: TGTGCCAGTAGTACCCCTGTGGCCCCAACTAATGAAAAACTGTTTTTT.

This chain joins TRBV5-1 and TRBJ2-1; 14 bases are shared with TRBD2. The CDR3 runs 17 residues. CDR1 and CDR2 from the germline V gene are SGHRS and YFSETQ. The ends lost 0 bases at V and 7 bases at J; junction bases unmatched: 6. The CDR3 DNA reads TGCGCCAGCAGCTTGGGAGGACTAGCGGGAGGATGGAATGAGCAGTTCTTC. This codes for CASSLGGLAGGWNEQFF. The whole variable domain, filled in from reference TRBV5-1 and TRBJ2-1, reads KAGVTQTPRYLIKTRGQQVTLSCSPISGHRSVSWYQQTPGQGLQFLFEYFSETQRNKGNFPGRFSGRQFSNSRSEMNVSTLELGDSALYLCASSLGGLAGGWNEQFFGPGTRLTVL.

This clone was observed a handful of times. The chain's CDR3 is CASSYSVTGQMAGYTF. Written as DNA, the CDR3 is TGTGCCAGCAGTTACTCGGTGACGGGACAAATGGCTGGCTACACCTTC. The chain has TRBV6-8 and TRBJ1-2; a possible D gene is TRBD1 (6 bases). CDR1 and CDR2 (germline): MNHGY, SAAAGT. CDR3 length: 16 amino acids. V lost 0 bases to trimming and J lost 7 bases, with 18 bases between them.

The count of this clone is one. The chain uses TRBV15 and TRBJ2-6; possibly TRBD1 for D (5 bases). Trimming shortened V by 10 bases and J by 3 bases, and 13 bases separated the two germline ends. Per germline, CDR1 LNHNV and CDR2 YYDKDF (reference sequence). This CDR3 is 14 amino acids long. The CDR3 here is CAIEARDGANVLTF. The CDR3 DNA reads TGTGCCATCGAAGCCAGGGATGGGGCCAACGTCCTGACTTTC. Supplemented by reference TRBV15 and TRBJ2-6, the full variable domain reads DAMVIQNPRYQVTQFGKPVTLSCSQTLNHNVMYWYQQKSSQAPKLLFHYYDKDFNNEADTPDNFQSRRPNTSFCFLDIRSPGLGDTAMYLCAIEARDGANVLTFGAGSRLTVL.

This clone was observed a handful of times. The J gene is TRBJ1-3, the V gene TRBV5-1, with 7 bases identical to TRBD1. The junction had 9 bases not matched to a gene; V was cut back by 4 bases and J by 2 bases. This CDR3 is 16 amino acids long. Germline values: CDR1 SGHRS, CDR2 YFSETQ. CDR3 in DNA: TGCGCCAGCAGCAGATTACAGGGGACAACTGGAAACACCATATATTTT. Residues: CASSRLQGTTGNTIYF.

The V gene is TRBV2, the J gene TRBJ2-3, with 8 positions matching TRBD2. V trimming: 5 bases; J trimming: 1 base; junction bases outside the gene matches: 8. Germline assignment: CDR1 SNHLY and CDR2 FYNNEI. The CDR3 length is 16 residues. This chain's CDR3 is CASSSQSGSGTDTQYF. CDR3 sequence (DNA): TGTGCCAGCAGTTCCCAGAGCGGGAGTGGCACAGATACGCAGTATTTT. The variable domain in full, completed from reference TRBV2 and TRBJ2-3, reads EPEVTQTPSHQVTQMGQEVILRCVPISNHLYFYWYRQILGQKVEFLVSFYNNEISEKSEIFDDQFSVERPDGSNFTLKIRSTKLEDSAMYFCASSSQSGSGTDTQYFGPGTRLTVL.

The DNA for the CDR3 is TGTGCCATCAGTGAGCCTGGGGAAGCCGACAGGGCTGGGGCCAACGTCCTGACTTTC. Translation: CAISEPGEADRAGANVLTF. The chain carries TRBV10-3 and TRBJ2-6; 7 nucleotides agree with TRBD1. Unmatched junction bases numbered 12, after V lost 2 bases and J lost 2 bases. Per germline, CDR1 ENHRY and CDR2 SYGVKD. This CDR3 contains 19 residues.

This clone was seen more than once but under ten times. The genes are TRBV19 and TRBJ2-1; D ambiguous. Germline CDR1 and CDR2: LNHDA and SQIVND (reference sequence). V was cut by 1 base and J by 4 bases, with 11 bases left in between. The CDR3 covers 15 residues. The CDR3 spells CASSIAFINYNEQFF. As DNA, the CDR3 is TGTGCCAGTAGTATAGCCTTCATTAATTACAATGAGCAGTTCTTC.

This clone ranks as medium-sized (0.01 to 0.1%). The gene calls are TRBV9 and TRBJ1-6; 8 nucleotides line up with TRBD1. Germline CDR1 reads SGDLS; CDR2 reads YYNGEE. With 5 bases clipped from V and 5 bases from J, the junction kept 9 bases outside the gene matches. The CDR3 runs to 16 residues. The CDR3 DNA is TGTGCCAGCAGTGAAAAACCGACAGGGGATAATTCACCCCTCCACTTT. Residues: CASSEKPTGDNSPLHF.

This clone is labeled as medium-sized. In nucleotides, the CDR3 is TGTGCCAGCAGCCAGGGACTAGCTGTCCCAGATACGCAGTATTTT. Translation: CASSQGLAVPDTQYF. The V and J genes are TRBV11-3 and TRBJ2-3, with 9 bases identical to TRBD2. V dropped 5 bases and J dropped 4; count of bases not matched to a gene: 7. Germline loops: CDR1 SGHNT, CDR2 YENEEA. This CDR3 has 15 amino acids.

This rearrangement joins TRBV19 to TRBJ1-5; D is uncertain. The CDR3 runs 15 residues. V was cut by 4 bases and J by 3 bases, with 13 bases left in between. The germline CDR1 and CDR2 sequences are LNHDA and SQIVND (reference sequence). DNA of the CDR3: TGTGCCAGTAGTAGTCCCGGACCCCCCAATCAGCCCCAGCATTTT. Translation: CASSSPGPPNQPQHF.

The J gene is TRBJ2-5, the V gene TRBV15, with TRBD2 identical over 9 bases. After removal of 1 base from V and 3 bases from J, the junction contained 12 bases not matched to a gene. Germline V gene data show CDR1 as LNHNV and CDR2 as YYDKDF (reference sequence). This CDR3 spans 18 amino acids. The CDR3, as DNA: TGTGCCACCAGCAGAGTGGCCTTACCAAGGACTAGCGAAGAGACCCAGTACTTC. It yields the protein CATSRVALPRTSEETQYF.

This clone was seen a handful of times. CDR3 region: CASSRKQSNTEAFF. The CDR3 region has the DNA TGTGCCAGCTCACGGAAACAGTCGAACACTGAAGCTTTCTTT. The chain carries TRBV18 and TRBJ1-1; unclear D gene. In germline, CDR1 is KGHSH, CDR2 LQKENI. Trimming left V 4 bases short and J 1 base short, with 10 bases between. The CDR3 is 14 residues long.

This clone counts as medium-sized. The chain joins TRBV28 to TRBJ2-3; D remains unclear. The CDR3 covers 12 residues. Trimming removed 10 bases at V and 4 bases at J, with 12 bases between. Germline lookup yields CDR1 MDHEN and CDR2 SYDVKM. The CDR3 DNA follows: TGTGCCACCGGCGATCGGGCAGATACGCAGTATTTT. Translating gives CATGDRADTQYF.

This chain joins TRBV19 and TRBJ2-7; TRBD2 aligns across 7 bases. CDR1 LNHDA and CDR2 SQIVND come from the germline V gene (reference sequence). V dropped 3 bases and J dropped 6; count of bases not matched to a gene: 5. The CDR3 consists of 13 residues. CDR3 residues: CASSIRPGGEQYV. In nucleotides, the CDR3 is TGTGCCAGTAGTATCCGCCCGGGGGGCGAGCAGTACGTC.

The chain employs TRBV19 and TRBJ2-7; D is possibly TRBD1 or TRBD2 (5 bases each). Germline V gene data show CDR1 as LNHDA and CDR2 as SQIVND (reference sequence). V lost 4 bases and J 6 bases, leaving 13 bases between the germline ends. The CDR3 consists of 13 residues. The CDR3 DNA sequence: TGTGCCAGTAGTACGGGGCGGTCCCGCGAGCAGTACTTC. This translates into CASSTGRSREQYF.